The entry below gives a single TCR beta chain sequence along with its context. This sample is part of a study of blood T cell repertoires in COVID-19. Study overall: Samples of COVID-19 (acute and convalescent) were obtained from the United States, Italy and Spain. PBMCs, B-cell-depleted T cells, or T cells were the source of the cDNA or gDNA that made up the material.

Authors' analysis steps: The assay estimated nucleated cells by amplifying reference gene primers. Profiling relied on immunoSEQ multiplex PCR, and the TCRdb table lists in-frame clones only, not all of them. V, J and clone size are taken as reported in that table, and D and trimming were inferred from the DNA itself. The profile shows some 200,000 clones, approximately 82% of them singletons. Specimen: PBMCs or T cells enriched from blood (not recorded which). The TCR was taken from a woman aged 50 to 65 who had recovered from COVID-19.

As DNA, the CDR3 is TGTGCCAGCAGCTTGGGGCCAGGGGGCGATAATTCACCCCTCCACTTT. Translated, it gives CASSLGPGGDNSPLHF. The chain couples TRBV5-5 to TRBJ1-6, with TRBD1 matching 8 bases. The length of the CDR3 is 16 residues. Looked up from germline, CDR1 is SGHKS and CDR2 is YYEKEE (reference sequence). V lost 0 bases to trimming and J lost 5 bases; unmatched junction nucleotides: 4.